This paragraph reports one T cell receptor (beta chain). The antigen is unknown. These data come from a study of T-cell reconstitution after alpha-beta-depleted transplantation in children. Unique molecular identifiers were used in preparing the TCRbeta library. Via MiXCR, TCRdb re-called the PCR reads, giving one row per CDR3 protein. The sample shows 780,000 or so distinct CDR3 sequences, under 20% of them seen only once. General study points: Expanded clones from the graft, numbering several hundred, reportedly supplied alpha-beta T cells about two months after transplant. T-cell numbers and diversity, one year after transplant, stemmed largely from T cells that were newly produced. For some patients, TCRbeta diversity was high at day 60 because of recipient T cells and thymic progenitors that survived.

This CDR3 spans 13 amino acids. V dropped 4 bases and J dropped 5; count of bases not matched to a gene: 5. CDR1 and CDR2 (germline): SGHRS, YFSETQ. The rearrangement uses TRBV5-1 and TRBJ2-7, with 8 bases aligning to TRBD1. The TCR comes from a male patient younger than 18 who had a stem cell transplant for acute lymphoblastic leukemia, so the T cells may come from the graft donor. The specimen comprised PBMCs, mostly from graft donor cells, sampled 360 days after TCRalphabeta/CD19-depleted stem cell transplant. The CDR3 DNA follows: TGCGCCAGCAGCCACAGGGGGTTAGACGAGCAGTACTTC. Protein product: CASSHRGLDEQYF.